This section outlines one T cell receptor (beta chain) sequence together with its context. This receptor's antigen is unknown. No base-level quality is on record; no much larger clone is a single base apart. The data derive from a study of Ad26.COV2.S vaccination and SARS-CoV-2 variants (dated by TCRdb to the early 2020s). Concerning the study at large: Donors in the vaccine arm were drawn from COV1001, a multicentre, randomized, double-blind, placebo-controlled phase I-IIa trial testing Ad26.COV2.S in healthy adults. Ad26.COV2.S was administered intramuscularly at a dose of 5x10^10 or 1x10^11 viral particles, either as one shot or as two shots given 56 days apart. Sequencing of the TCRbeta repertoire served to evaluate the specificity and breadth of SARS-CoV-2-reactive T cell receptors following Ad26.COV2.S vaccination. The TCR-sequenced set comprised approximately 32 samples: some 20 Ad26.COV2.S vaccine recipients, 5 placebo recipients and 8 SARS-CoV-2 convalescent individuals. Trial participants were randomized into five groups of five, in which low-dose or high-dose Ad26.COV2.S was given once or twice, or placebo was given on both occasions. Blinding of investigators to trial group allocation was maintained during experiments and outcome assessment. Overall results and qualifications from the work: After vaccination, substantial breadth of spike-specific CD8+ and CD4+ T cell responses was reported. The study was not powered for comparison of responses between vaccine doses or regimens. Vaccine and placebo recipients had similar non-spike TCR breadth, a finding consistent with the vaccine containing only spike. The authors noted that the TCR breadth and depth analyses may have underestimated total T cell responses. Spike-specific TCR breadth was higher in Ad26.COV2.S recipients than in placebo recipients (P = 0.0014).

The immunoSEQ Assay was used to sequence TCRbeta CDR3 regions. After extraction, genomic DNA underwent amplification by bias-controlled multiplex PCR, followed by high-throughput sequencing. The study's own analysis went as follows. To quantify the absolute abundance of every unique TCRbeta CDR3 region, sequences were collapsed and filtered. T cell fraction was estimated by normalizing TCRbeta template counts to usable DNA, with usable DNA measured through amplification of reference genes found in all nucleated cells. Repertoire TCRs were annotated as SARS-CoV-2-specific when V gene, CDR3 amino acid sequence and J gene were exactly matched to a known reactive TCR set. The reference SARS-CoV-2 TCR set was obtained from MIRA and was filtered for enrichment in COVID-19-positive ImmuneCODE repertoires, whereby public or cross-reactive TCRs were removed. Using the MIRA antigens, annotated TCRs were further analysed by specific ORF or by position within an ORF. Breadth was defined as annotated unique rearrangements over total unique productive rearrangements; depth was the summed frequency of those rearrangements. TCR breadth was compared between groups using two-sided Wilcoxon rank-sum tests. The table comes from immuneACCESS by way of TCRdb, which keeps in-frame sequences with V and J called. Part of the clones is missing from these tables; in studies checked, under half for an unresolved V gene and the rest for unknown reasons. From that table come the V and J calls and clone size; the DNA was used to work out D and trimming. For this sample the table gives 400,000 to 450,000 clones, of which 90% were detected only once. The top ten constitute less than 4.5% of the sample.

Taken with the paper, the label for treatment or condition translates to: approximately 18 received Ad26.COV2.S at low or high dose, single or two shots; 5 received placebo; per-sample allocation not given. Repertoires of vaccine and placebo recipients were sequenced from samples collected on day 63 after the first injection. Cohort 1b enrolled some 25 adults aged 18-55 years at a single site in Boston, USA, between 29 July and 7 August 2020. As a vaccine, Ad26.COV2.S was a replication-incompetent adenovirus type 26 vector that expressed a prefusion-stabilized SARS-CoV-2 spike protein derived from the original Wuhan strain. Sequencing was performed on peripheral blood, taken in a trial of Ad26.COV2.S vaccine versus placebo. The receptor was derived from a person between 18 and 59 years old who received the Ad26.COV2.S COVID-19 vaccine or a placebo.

The encoded CDR3 is CASSLGLWGEQYF. The nucleotides read TGTGCCAGCAGTTTAGGGCTATGGGGCGAGCAGTACTTC. The chain is assembled from TRBV12-3 or TRBV12-4 and TRBJ2-7; no confident D gene assignment can be made. Spanning cysteine to phenylalanine, the CDR3 consists of 13 amino acids. The DNA shown is the 39-base CDR3, in frame from base 1. V is clipped by 1 base and J by 6 bases, and the sequence between their germline boundaries is 10 bases long.